Listed below are T cell receptor beta chains from one sample, sequenced in a study of T-cell memory formation after mild COVID-19. TCRdb independently ran MiXCR on the 5' RACE reads; one entry per CDR3 protein. Of 450,000 or so distinct CDR3 sequences listed, around 18% are singletons. Material: PBMCs or a T cell subset sorted from them (not recorded which). The receptors come from an adult woman who had mild COVID-19 (a few samples of this study predate the infection). Cell type and time point are not known. CDR3s include the opening cysteine and the closing phenylalanine or tryptophan. The D gene is left open where the match is weak. Only part of the rows carry a size: once, few, many, or a class if the clone is expanded.

clone_size	v_call	j_call	d_call	cdr3_aa	cdr3_nt
-	TRBV27	TRBJ2-3	-	CASSPLSTDTQYF	TGTGCCAGCAGTCCTCTAAGCACAGATACGCAGTATTTT
-	TRBV7-2	TRBJ2-3	-	CASSLRGRDTQYF	TGTGCCAGCAGCTTAAGGGGGAGGGATACGCAGTATTTT
-	TRBV7-8	TRBJ2-1	-	CASSLGDPDDEQFF	TGTGCCAGCAGCTTAGGAGACCCAGATGACGAGCAGTTCTTC
many	TRBV29-1	TRBJ2-2	-	CSVGDTGELFF	TGCAGCGTGGGAGACACCGGGGAGCTGTTTTTT
-	TRBV20-1	TRBJ2-3	-	CSARIAESTDTQYF	TGCAGTGCTAGGATAGCGGAGTCCACAGATACGCAGTATTTT
-	TRBV27	TRBJ2-2	-	CASSLLWRGRRPNTGELFF	TGTGCCAGCAGTTTATTGTGGAGGGGGCGCCGACCGAACACCGGGGAGCTGTTTTTT
many	TRBV7-9	TRBJ2-7	-	CASSLGWQEQYF	TGTGCCAGCAGCTTAGGGTGGCAGGAGCAGTACTTC
-	TRBV7-2	TRBJ2-5	-	CASSSPGRTQYF	TGTGCCAGCAGCTCCCCGGGAAGGACCCAGTACTTC
few	TRBV4-2	TRBJ1-1	TRBD1	CASSPITGGSITEAFF	TGTGCCAGCAGCCCGATAACAGGGGGCAGTATCACTGAAGCTTTCTTT
few	TRBV24-1	TRBJ2-1	-	CATSGLGKSSYNEQFF	TGTGCCACAAGTGGGCTGGGGAAGAGCTCCTACAATGAGCAGTTCTTC
few	TRBV15	TRBJ1-5	-	CSNQPQHF	TGTAGCAATCAGCCCCAGCATTTT
-	TRBV7-6	TRBJ2-6	-	CASRDGANVLTF	TGTGCCAGCAGAGACGGGGCCAACGTCCTGACTTTC
few	TRBV7-2	TRBJ2-3	TRBD2	CASSLTRLAGVTDTQYF	TGTGCCAGCAGCTTAACCCGACTAGCGGGGGTGACAGATACGCAGTATTTT
few	TRBV5-1	TRBJ1-1	-	CASSLERAEAFF	TGCGCCAGCAGCTTGGAGAGAGCTGAAGCTTTCTTT
-	TRBV7-9	TRBJ1-4	-	CASSLAMRGSNEKLFF	TGTGCCAGCAGCTTAGCGATGAGAGGGTCTAATGAAAAACTGTTTTTT
few	TRBV6-5	TRBJ2-1	TRBD2	CASSSLAGKSNEQFF	TGTGCCAGCAGTTCACTAGCGGGTAAATCCAATGAGCAGTTCTTC
-	TRBV5-1	TRBJ1-1	-	CASSLIGRGANTEAFF	TGCGCCAGCAGCTTGATAGGTCGGGGGGCGAACACTGAAGCTTTCTTT
few	TRBV11-2	TRBJ2-7	TRBD2	CASSLVGLADPYEQYF	TGTGCCAGCAGCTTAGTTGGGCTAGCGGACCCCTACGAGCAGTACTTC
few	TRBV27	TRBJ1-5	-	CASSFDPYSNQPQHF	TGTGCCAGCAGTTTTGATCCCTATAGCAATCAGCCCCAGCATTTT
few	TRBV20-1	TRBJ1-1	TRBD1	CSASRGTGGRTEAFF	TGCAGTGCTAGTAGAGGGACAGGAGGTCGCACTGAAGCTTTCTTT
few	TRBV5-6	TRBJ2-5	TRBD2	CASSWTTSGSEETQYF	TGTGCCAGCAGCTGGACGACTAGCGGGAGTGAAGAGACCCAGTACTTC
few	TRBV5-1	TRBJ1-3	-	CASSLGARNTIYF	TGCGCCAGCAGCTTGGGGGCCAGAAACACCATATATTTT
many	TRBV7-2	TRBJ2-2	TRBD2	CASMKRGGRSGELFF	TGTGCCAGCATGAAGCGGGGGGGCCGTTCCGGGGAGCTGTTTTTT
-	TRBV5-8	TRBJ2-1	-	CASSNDWWGEQFF	TGTGCCAGCAGCAACGATTGGTGGGGTGAGCAGTTCTTC
few	TRBV7-9	TRBJ2-1	-	CASSSPRDNEQFF	TGTGCCAGCAGCTCCCCCAGAGACAATGAGCAGTTCTTC
-	TRBV20-1	TRBJ1-1	-	CRAHRGGDGTEAFF	TGCAGGGCCCACCGGGGGGGGGACGGCACTGAAGCTTTCTTT
-	TRBV5-1	TRBJ2-7	-	CASSLSRFYEQYF	TGCGCCAGCAGCTTGAGCAGGTTCTACGAGCAGTACTTC
few	TRBV10-3	TRBJ2-3	TRBD2	CATLRGAQDTQYF	TGTGCCACCTTGCGGGGGGCACAAGATACGCAGTATTTT
-	TRBV5-1	TRBJ2-3	-	CASSPGSLADTQYF	TGCGCCAGCAGCCCAGGGAGTCTTGCAGATACGCAGTATTTT
-	TRBV5-1	TRBJ1-4	TRBD1	CASSSTGTGDEKLFF	TGCGCCAGCAGCTCCACCGGGACAGGGGACGAAAAACTGTTTTTT
few	TRBV7-3	TRBJ1-1	-	CASSLGGRRSEAFF	TGTGCCAGCAGCTTAGGGGGGCGCAGGTCTGAAGCTTTCTTT
-	TRBV5-4	TRBJ2-1	-	CASSFRRLDRYNEQFF	TGTGCCAGCAGCTTCAGGCGGCTAGATAGGTACAATGAGCAGTTCTTC
-	TRBV20-1	TRBJ2-3	TRBD2	CSARDPGGRGFTSTDTQYF	TGCAGTGCTAGAGATCCGGGCGGGAGAGGTTTCACGAGCACAGATACGCAGTATTTT
-	TRBV5-5	TRBJ1-2	-	CASSPNDRLYNYGYTF	TGTGCCAGCAGCCCCAATGACAGACTCTATAACTATGGCTACACCTTC
-	TRBV6-5	TRBJ2-3	TRBD1	CASSPKLLRGLNTQYF	TGTGCCAGCAGCCCCAAATTACTTAGGGGGCTGAATACGCAGTATTTT
-	TRBV4-1	TRBJ2-1	TRBD1	CASSHPGTGGHNEQFF	TGCGCCAGCAGCCATCCCGGGACAGGGGGCCACAATGAGCAGTTCTTC
many	TRBV5-1	TRBJ1-1	-	CASSLAGQNTEAFF	TGTGCCAGCAGCTTAGCGGGCCAGAACACTGAAGCTTTCTTT
-	TRBV6-5	TRBJ2-5	-	CASSRRELKIGTQYF	TGTGCCAGCAGCCGACGGGAGCTAAAGATTGGGACCCAGTACTTC
-	TRBV12-3/TRBV12-4	TRBJ1-1	-	CASRTRSNTEAFF	TGTGCCAGCAGAACACGGTCCAACACTGAAGCTTTCTTT
-	TRBV5-1	TRBJ1-2	TRBD1	CASSGDSNYGYTF	TGCGCCAGCAGCGGGGACAGTAACTATGGCTACACCTTC
-	TRBV7-9	TRBJ2-1	-	CAEPGGRGGEQFF	TGTGCAGAACCCGGCGGTCGTGGGGGGGAGCAGTTCTTC
-	TRBV6-6	TRBJ1-5	-	CASSPRQNRNQPQHF	TGTGCCAGCAGTCCCCGACAAAACCGCAATCAGCCCCAGCATTTT